These 8 T cell receptor beta chains came from one sample sequenced in a study of blood T cell repertoires in COVID-19. TCRdb's table, derived via immunoSEQ multiplex PCR, lists solely in-frame clones and lacks some. The sample has 250,000 to 300,000 clones, around 90% seen once. Source material: PBMCs or T cells enriched from blood (not recorded which). The source of these receptors is a woman aged 25 to 45 who had recovered from COVID-19.

V usage is TRBV5-1 and J usage is TRBJ2-1; maybe TRBD2 (6 bases). Trimming cost V 4 bases and J 5 bases, with 16 bases left between them. CDR3 length equals 15 residues. Germline CDR1 and CDR2: SGHRS and YFSETQ. The CDR3, as DNA: TGCGCCAGCAGCGGGAGGTGGGATTACAACAATGAGCAGTTCTTC. Protein: CASSGRWDYNNEQFF.

The rearrangement links TRBV6-2 or TRBV6-3 to TRBJ1-1; 8 positions match TRBD1. The V gene end was trimmed by 6 bases and the J gene end by 4 bases; junction bases not matched to a gene: 4. The length of the CDR3 is 13 residues. The germline V gene encodes CDR1 MNHEY and CDR2 SVGEGT. CDR3 protein: CASSLTGGTEAFF. Here the CDR3 DNA reads TGTGCCAGCAGCCTTACAGGGGGCACTGAAGCTTTCTTT.

Concerning this clone itself: Other DNA sequences in the sample encode the same CDR3. The chain links TRBV18 to TRBJ1-2; D is ambiguous. The V gene lost 3 bases and the J gene lost 0 bases, with 5 bases spanning the gap. CDR3 length equals 13 residues. The germline CDR1 and CDR2 sequences are KGHSH and LQKENI. As DNA, the CDR3 is TGTGCCAGCTCACCGGGAGCTAACTATGGCTACACCTTC. It codes for CASSPGANYGYTF.

In this sample, this clone turned up a few times. The chain joins TRBV27 to TRBJ1-4; TRBD1 matches 9 bases. The V and J ends lost 2 bases and 6 bases, in that order; junction bases with no gene match: 4. The germline CDR1 and CDR2 sequences are MNHEY and SMNVEV (reference sequence). The CDR3 runs to 15 residues. DNA of the CDR3: TGTGCCAGCAGTTTAGGGGGACAGGGTTATGAAAAACTGTTTTTT. It is translated as CASSLGGQGYEKLFF. Full variable domain (outside the CDR3, taken from reference TRBV27 and TRBJ1-4): EAQVTQNPRYLITVTGKKLTVTCSQNMNHEYMSWYRQDPGLGLRQIYYSMNVEVTDKGDVPEGYKVSRKEKRNFPLILESPSPNQTSLYFCASSLGGQGYEKLFFGSGTQLSVL.

The count of this clone is one. J is TRBJ2-1 and V is TRBV4-3; D might be TRBD1 (5 bases). Trimming took off 4 bases at V and 1 base at J, with 17 bases between the two ends. CDR3 length: 17 residues. CDR1 is LGHNA, CDR2 YSLEER, per germline. CDR3 sequence: CASSLFSGLSSYNEQFF. CDR3 in DNA: TGCGCCAGCAGCCTCTTCTCAGGGCTAAGTTCCTACAATGAGCAGTTCTTC.

The gene calls are TRBV7-2 and TRBJ2-3, with TRBD2 matching over 7 bases. Germline trimming cut 5 bases from V and 2 bases from J; bases unmatched to any gene: 13. This CDR3 comprises 17 residues. CDR1 and CDR2 (germline): SGHTA, FQGNSA. The CDR3 DNA follows: TGTGCCAGCAGCCCCTACCCTGGGACTAAAGTCACAGATACGCAGTATTTT. As protein: CASSPYPGTKVTDTQYF.

The chain carries TRBV7-2 and TRBJ2-1; TRBD2 aligns across 8 bases. This CDR3 is 16 amino acids long. CDR1 is SGHTA and CDR2 is FQGNSA in the germline V gene. Trimming removed 1 base from V and 4 bases from J; junction bases left unmatched: 6. CDR3 region: CASSLDGGRPYNEQFF. The CDR3 coding sequence is TGTGCCAGCAGCTTAGATGGCGGGAGGCCGTACAATGAGCAGTTCTTC.

This clone was counted a few times. The rearrangement links TRBV24-1 to TRBJ1-1; 7 nucleotides align to TRBD1. Germline-derived CDR1 and CDR2 are KGHDR and SFDVKD. The length of the CDR3 is 15 residues. V lost 7 bases and J lost 3; bases outside the gene matches: 10. The DNA of the CDR3 is TGTGCCACCAGAGCCACAGGGGCGGATGACACTGAAGCTTTCTTT. As protein: CATRATGADDTEAFF.